This T cell receptor beta chain was sequenced during a study of cytomegalovirus exposure and HLA in healthy donors. Overall study results and limits: It was reported that TCR beta sequences correctly inferred the HLA-A and HLA-B alleles for most subjects. Association with HLA alleles at 0.05 false discovery rate was found for approximately 18,000 TCR beta sequences in a later analysis. The listing of 150 to 200 TCR beta chains classed them as cytomegalovirus-associated.

This clone came up once. Its antigen remains unknown. Researchers ran the PCR with 60 Vbeta and 13 Jbeta primers. Some clones are missing from TCRdb's copy, which holds only in-frame ones; the method was immunoSEQ multiplex PCR. The sample has 95,000 or so clones; 81% are singletons. The CDR3 covers 12 residues. CDR1 SNHLY and CDR2 FYNNEI come from the germline V gene. V was clipped by 5 bases and J by 2 bases, with 5 bases between them. This chain uses TRBV2 with TRBJ2-3; unclear D gene. This sequence originates from a woman in her sixties or seventies in good health and CMV-seropositive. The sequencing sample was made of PBMCs. The CDR3 DNA sequence: TGTGCCAGCAGTCCAAACACAGATACGCAGTATTTT. Encoded protein: CASSPNTDTQYF. Full variable domain (missing parts from reference TRBV2 and TRBJ2-3): EPEVTQTPSHQVTQMGQEVILRCVPISNHLYFYWYRQILGQKVEFLVSFYNNEISEKSEIFDDQFSVERPDGSNFTLKIRSTKLEDSAMYFCASSPNTDTQYFGPGTRLTVL.